What follows are 16 T cell receptor beta chains derived from one specimen sequenced in a study of identical twins. TCRdb reprocessed the 5' RACE reads via MiXCR and lists one record per CDR3 protein. The sample has about 450,000 distinct CDR3 sequences; around a sixth are singletons. Specimen: naive T cells sorted from blood. These receptors originate from a man aged 45-60 years in good health.

This clonotype was observed at least ten times. CDR3 bases: TGTGCCAGCAGTCATTACTCAGAGGGCACCGGGGAGCTGTTTTTT. This codes for CASSHYSEGTGELFF. The V gene is TRBV12-3 or TRBV12-4, the J gene TRBJ2-2, with D possibly being TRBD2 (5 bases). The CDR3 is 15 residues long. V was shortened by 5 bases and J by 4 bases, with 14 bases between the two germline ends.

This chain uses TRBV7-8 with TRBJ1-1; D is unresolved. V was cut by 5 bases and J by 1 base, with 14 bases left in between. There are 15 residues in the CDR3. Germline CDR1 and CDR2: SGHVS and FQNEAQ. The CDR3 is CASSSPHEKNTEAFF. The CDR3 coding sequence is TGTGCCAGCAGCAGCCCTCATGAGAAGAACACTGAAGCTTTCTTT.

This clonotype has a count of ten or more. V and J are TRBV12-3 or TRBV12-4 and TRBJ2-1; 15 positions agree with TRBD2. V lost 5 bases and J lost 1; bases outside the gene matches: 6. CDR3 length equals 18 residues. The CDR3 bases are TGTGCCAGCAGTCCGGGACTAGCGGGAGGTCTGTCCTACAATGAGCAGTTCTTC. Its translation is CASSPGLAGGLSYNEQFF.

The rearrangement uses TRBV5-1 and TRBJ2-1, with 10 bases lining up with TRBD2. The germline CDR1 and CDR2 sequences are SGHRS and YFSETQ. This CDR3 region has 15 residues. V lost 7 bases and J lost 9; bases outside the gene matches: 13. This chain's CDR3 is CASQRSSGSLTEQFF. The DNA for the CDR3 is TGCGCCAGCCAACGCTCTAGCGGGAGTCTTACTGAGCAGTTCTTC.

The chain carries TRBV20-1 and TRBJ2-1, with 11 bases identical to TRBD2. CDR3 length equals 15 residues. V was pared by 4 bases and J by 6 bases, with 8 bases of the junction left unmatched. Looked up from germline, CDR1 is DFQATT and CDR2 is SNEGSKA (reference sequence). The DNA of the CDR3 is TGCAGTGCTAATATGAGGGGACTAGCGGTCAATGAGCAGTTCTTC. Residues: CSANMRGLAVNEQFF.

In its sample, this clonotype was seen a few times. This rearrangement joins TRBV29-1 to TRBJ2-5, with no clear D. Trimming took 4 bases from V and 5 from J, leaving 14 bases between them. Germline-derived CDR1 and CDR2 are SQVTM and ANQGSEA. The CDR3 runs to 13 residues. CDR3 nucleotides: TGCAGCGTTGGTGACGGACCCGGTGAGACCCAGTACTTC. The encoded protein is CSVGDGPGETQYF. The whole variable domain, filled in from reference TRBV29-1 and TRBJ2-5, reads SAVISQKPSRDICQRGTSLTIQCQVDSQVTMMFWYRQQPGQSLTLIATANQGSEATYESGFVIDKFPISRPNLTFSTLTVSNMSPEDSSIYLCSVGDGPGETQYFGPGTRLLVL.

In its sample, this clonotype was seen many times. The chain is built from TRBV24-1 and TRBJ2-2; TRBD1 or TRBD2 may be the D gene (5 bases each). Germline lookup yields CDR1 KGHDR and CDR2 SFDVKD. V was shortened by 11 bases and J by 6 bases, with 27 bases between the two germline ends. The CDR3 extends over 17 amino acids. CDR3: CASGGGASRDGAGELFF. CDR3 bases: TGTGCCAGTGGAGGAGGAGCTAGCAGGGATGGCGCCGGGGAGCTGTTTTTT.

A few counts support this clonotype. DNA of the CDR3: TGTGCCAGCTCACCGCGGCGGAGCAATCAGCCCCAGCATTTT. It encodes CASSPRRSNQPQHF. The chain employs TRBV18 and TRBJ1-5; D unresolved. The germline CDR1 and CDR2 sequences are KGHSH and LQKENI. The CDR3 spans 14 residues. Trimming removed 3 bases at V and 1 base at J, with 7 bases between.

This clonotype was recorded a few times. The chain couples TRBV20-1 to TRBJ1-1; perhaps TRBD1 as D (5 bases). The CDR3 length is 15 residues. Trimming pared 4 bases from V and 2 bases from J, leaving 17 bases between. Germline values: CDR1 DFQATT, CDR2 SNEGSKA (reference sequence). CDR3 in DNA: TGCAGTGCTAATGACAGATCGAATTCTAACACTGAAGCTTTCTTT. Translating gives CSANDRSNSNTEAFF.

This clonotype came up a few times. The chain is built from TRBV5-1 and TRBJ2-5; D is perhaps TRBD1 or TRBD2 (5 bases each). Trimming cost V 4 bases and J 7 bases, with 17 bases left between them. Per germline, CDR1 SGHRS and CDR2 YFSETQ. This CDR3 comprises 14 residues. The CDR3 nucleotides are TGCGCCAGCAGCCACGGGACGGGATCGGGGACCCAGTACTTC. It specifies CASSHGTGSGTQYF.

On this clonotype itself: The junction departs from the called germline gene at one end, perhaps through a read error. This rearrangement joins TRBV5-5 to TRBJ1-1; no firm D call. This CDR3 contains 14 residues. Germline CDR1 and CDR2: SGHKS and YYEKEE (reference sequence). CDR3 residues: CASSQGSANTEAFF. In DNA, the CDR3 is TGCGCCAGCAGCCAAGGGTCTGCTAACACTGAAGCTTTCTTT.

The gene calls are TRBV4-3 and TRBJ2-1; 10 positions agree with TRBD2. Germline assignment: CDR1 LGHNA and CDR2 YSLEER. The ends lost 4 bases at V and 0 bases at J; junction bases unmatched: 3. CDR3 length: 16 amino acids. The CDR3 region has the DNA TGCGCCAGCAGCCTACTAGCGGGGAGCTCCTACAATGAGCAGTTCTTC. It is translated as CASSLLAGSSYNEQFF.

The sample holds one count of this clonotype. This sequence may be a read error, since a much larger clone differs from it by one base. This chain uses TRBV5-1 with TRBJ2-1; 7 bases agree with TRBD1. The CDR3 runs 15 residues. Germline CDR1 is SGHRS and CDR2 is YFSETQ. The CDR3 coding sequence is TGCGCCAGCAGCCCTACTCCGGGACAGTTAAATGAGCACTTCTTC. Translated: CASSPTPGQLNEHFF. Full variable domain (rest looked up from reference TRBV5-1 and TRBJ2-1): KAGVTQTPRYLIKTRGQQVTLSCSPISGHRSVSWYQQTPGQGLQFLFEYFSETQRNKGNFPGRFSGRQFSNSRSEMNVSTLELGDSALYLCASSPTPGQLNEHFFGPGTRLTVL.

This clonotype was counted ten times or more. The gene calls are TRBV4-3 and TRBJ2-2; TRBD2 matches at 7 bases. There are 16 residues in the CDR3. Unmatched junction bases numbered 9, after V lost 6 bases and J lost 2 bases. Germline assignment: CDR1 LGHNA and CDR2 YSLEER. The CDR3 loop reads CASRGISGTNTGELFF. Written as DNA, the CDR3 is TGCGCCAGCAGGGGGATAAGCGGGACTAACACCGGGGAGCTGTTTTTT.

This clonotype was counted between two and nine times. This chain connects TRBV6-6 to TRBJ1-1; D remains ambiguous. The V gene lost 6 bases and the J gene lost 1 base, with 9 bases spanning the gap. This CDR3 contains 13 residues. CDR1 is MNHNY and CDR2 is SVGAGI in the germline V gene (reference sequence). The CDR3 bases are TGTGCCAGCAGACCCTACGCGAACACTGAAGCTTTCTTT. It codes for CASRPYANTEAFF.

This clonotype showed up many times. The chain employs TRBV20-1 and TRBJ2-7; D is possibly TRBD1 (5 bases). The V gene lost 6 bases and the J gene lost 0 bases, with 15 bases spanning the gap. The CDR3 is 14 residues long. From germline, CDR1 is DFQATT and CDR2 SNEGSKA (reference sequence). CDR3 in amino acids: CSAPRQGNSYEQYF. CDR3 nucleotide sequence: TGCAGTGCCCCCAGGCAGGGAAACTCCTACGAGCAGTACTTC.